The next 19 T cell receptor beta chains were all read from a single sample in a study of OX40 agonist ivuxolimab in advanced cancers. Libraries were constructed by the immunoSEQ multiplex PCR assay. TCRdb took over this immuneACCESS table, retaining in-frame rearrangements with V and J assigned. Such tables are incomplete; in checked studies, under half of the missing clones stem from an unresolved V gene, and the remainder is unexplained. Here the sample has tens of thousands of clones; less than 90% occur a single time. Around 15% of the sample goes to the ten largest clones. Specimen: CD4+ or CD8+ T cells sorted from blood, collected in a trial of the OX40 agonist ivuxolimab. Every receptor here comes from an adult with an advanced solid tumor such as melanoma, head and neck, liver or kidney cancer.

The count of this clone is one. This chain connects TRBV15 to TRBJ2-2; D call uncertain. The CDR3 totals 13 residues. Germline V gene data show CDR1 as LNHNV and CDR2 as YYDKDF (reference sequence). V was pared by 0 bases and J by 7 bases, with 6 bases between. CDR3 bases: TGTGCCACCAGCAGAGACCTGGGCGGGGAGCTGTTTTTT. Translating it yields CATSRDLGGELFF.

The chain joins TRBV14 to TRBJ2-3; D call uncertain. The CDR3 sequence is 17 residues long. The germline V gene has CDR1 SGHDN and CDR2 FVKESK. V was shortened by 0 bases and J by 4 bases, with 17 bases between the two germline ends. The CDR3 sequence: CASSQEKGPSFPDTQYF. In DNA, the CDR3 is TGTGCCAGCAGCCAAGAGAAGGGCCCGTCCTTCCCAGATACGCAGTATTTT.

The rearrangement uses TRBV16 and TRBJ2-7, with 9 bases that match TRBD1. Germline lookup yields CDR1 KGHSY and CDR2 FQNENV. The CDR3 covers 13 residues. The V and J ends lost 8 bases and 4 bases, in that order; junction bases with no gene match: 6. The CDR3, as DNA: TGTGCCAGCGGACAGGGGTCATCTTACGAGCAGTACTTC. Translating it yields CASGQGSSYEQYF.

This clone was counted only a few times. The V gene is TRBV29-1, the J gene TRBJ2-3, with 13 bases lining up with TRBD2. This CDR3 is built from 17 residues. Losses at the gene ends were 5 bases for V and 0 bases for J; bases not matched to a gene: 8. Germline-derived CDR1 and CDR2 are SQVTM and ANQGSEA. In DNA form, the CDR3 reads TGCAGCGTTCGGACTAGCGGGGGACCTCATAGCACAGATACGCAGTATTTT. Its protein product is CSVRTSGGPHSTDTQYF.

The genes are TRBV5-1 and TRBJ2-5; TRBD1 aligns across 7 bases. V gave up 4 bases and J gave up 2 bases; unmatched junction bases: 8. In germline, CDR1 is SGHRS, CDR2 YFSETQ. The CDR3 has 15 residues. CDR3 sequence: CASSPLGQEQETQYF. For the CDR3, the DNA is TGCGCCAGCAGCCCACTCGGACAGGAACAAGAGACCCAGTACTTC.

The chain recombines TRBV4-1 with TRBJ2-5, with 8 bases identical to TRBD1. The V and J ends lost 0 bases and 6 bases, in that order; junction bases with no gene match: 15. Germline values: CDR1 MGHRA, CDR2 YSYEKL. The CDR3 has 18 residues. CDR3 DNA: TGCGCCAGCAGCCAAGACGGTGATAGGGCAGGGGGCAGAAAGACCCAGTACTTC. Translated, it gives CASSQDGDRAGGRKTQYF.

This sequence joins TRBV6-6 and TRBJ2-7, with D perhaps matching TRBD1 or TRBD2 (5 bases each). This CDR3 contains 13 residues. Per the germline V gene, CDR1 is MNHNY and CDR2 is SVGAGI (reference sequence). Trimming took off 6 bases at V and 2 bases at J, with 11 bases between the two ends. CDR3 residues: CASSLGPTYEQYF. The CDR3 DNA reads TGTGCCAGCAGCCTGGGACCGACCTACGAGCAGTACTTC.

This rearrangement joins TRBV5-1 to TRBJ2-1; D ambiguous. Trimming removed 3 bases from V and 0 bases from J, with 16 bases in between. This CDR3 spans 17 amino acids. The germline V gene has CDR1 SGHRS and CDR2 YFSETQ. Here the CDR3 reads CASSSTASGSSYNEQFF. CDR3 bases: TGCGCCAGCAGCTCCACCGCCTCAGGAAGCTCCTACAATGAGCAGTTCTTC.

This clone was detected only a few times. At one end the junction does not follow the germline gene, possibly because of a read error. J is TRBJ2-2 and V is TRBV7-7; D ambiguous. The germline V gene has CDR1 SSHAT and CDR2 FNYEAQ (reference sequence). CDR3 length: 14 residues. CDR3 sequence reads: CASSPSKVTGELFF. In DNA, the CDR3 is TGTGCTAGCAGCCCTTCGAAGGTCACCGGGGAGCTGTTTTTT.

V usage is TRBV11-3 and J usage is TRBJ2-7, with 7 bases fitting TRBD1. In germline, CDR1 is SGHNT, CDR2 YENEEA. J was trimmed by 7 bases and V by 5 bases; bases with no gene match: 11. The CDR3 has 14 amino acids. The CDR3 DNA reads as TGTGCCAGCAGCCTGCGGACAGGAAATAGAGAGCAGTACTTC. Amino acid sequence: CASSLRTGNREQYF. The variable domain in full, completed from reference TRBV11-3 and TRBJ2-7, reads EAGVVQSPRYKIIEKKQPVAFWCNPISGHNTLYWYLQNLGQGPELLIRYENEEAVDDSQLPKDRFSAERLKGVDSTLKIQPAELGDSAVYLCASSLRTGNREQYFGPGTRLTVT.

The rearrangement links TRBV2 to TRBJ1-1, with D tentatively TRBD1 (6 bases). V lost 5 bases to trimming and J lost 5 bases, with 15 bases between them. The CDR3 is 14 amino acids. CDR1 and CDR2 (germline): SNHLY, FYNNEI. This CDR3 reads CASSKRTVGTEAFF. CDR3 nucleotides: TGTGCCAGCAGTAAACGGACAGTAGGGACTGAAGCTTTCTTT. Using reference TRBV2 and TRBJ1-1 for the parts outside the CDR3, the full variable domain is EPEVTQTPSHQVTQMGQEVILRCVPISNHLYFYWYRQILGQKVEFLVSFYNNEISEKSEIFDDQFSVERPDGSNFTLKIRSTKLEDSAMYFCASSKRTVGTEAFFGQGTRLTVV.

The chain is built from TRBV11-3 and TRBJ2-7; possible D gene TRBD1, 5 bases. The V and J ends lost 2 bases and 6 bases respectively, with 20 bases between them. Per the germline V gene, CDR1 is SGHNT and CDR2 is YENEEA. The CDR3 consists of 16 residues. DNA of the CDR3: TGTGCCAGCAGCTTATCCCGGTGGGGCAAGACCGGCGAGCAGTACTTC. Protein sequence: CASSLSRWGKTGEQYF.

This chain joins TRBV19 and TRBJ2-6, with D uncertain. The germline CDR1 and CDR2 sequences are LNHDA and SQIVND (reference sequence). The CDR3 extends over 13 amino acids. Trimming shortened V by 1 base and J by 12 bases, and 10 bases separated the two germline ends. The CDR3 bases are TGTGCCAGTAGTATAGGGCGGACGGGCGTCCTGACTTTC. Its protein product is CASSIGRTGVLTF.

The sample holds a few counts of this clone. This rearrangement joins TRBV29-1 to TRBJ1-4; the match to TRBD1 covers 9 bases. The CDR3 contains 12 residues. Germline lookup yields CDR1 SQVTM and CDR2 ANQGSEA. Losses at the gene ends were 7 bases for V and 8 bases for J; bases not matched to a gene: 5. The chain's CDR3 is CSAGQGREKLFF. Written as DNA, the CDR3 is TGCAGCGCGGGACAGGGAAGAGAAAAACTGTTTTTT.

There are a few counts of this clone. The CDR3 spells CASSQDSDGNTEAFF. CDR3 coding DNA: TGTGCCAGCAGCCAAGATTCCGACGGTAACACTGAAGCTTTCTTT. The chain employs TRBV4-2 and TRBJ1-1; the D is unclear. This CDR3 contains 15 residues. Per the germline V gene, CDR1 is LGHNA and CDR2 is YNFKEQ. V was trimmed by 0 bases and J by 2 bases, leaving 10 bases between them.

For the CDR3, the DNA is TGTGCCAGCAGCATCGCCGGGACGGGAGGGGAGACCCAGTACTTC. It is translated as CASSIAGTGGETQYF. V and J are TRBV7-6 and TRBJ2-5; 8 nucleotides match TRBD2. Germline trimming cut 5 bases from V and 5 bases from J; bases unmatched to any gene: 10. CDR3 length equals 15 residues. Germline assignment: CDR1 SGHVS and CDR2 FNYEAQ.

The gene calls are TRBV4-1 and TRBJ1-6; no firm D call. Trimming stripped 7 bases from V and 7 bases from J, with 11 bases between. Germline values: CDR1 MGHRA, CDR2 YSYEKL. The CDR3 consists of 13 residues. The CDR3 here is CASTRPGNSPLHF. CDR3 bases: TGCGCCAGCACTCGCCCTGGCAATTCACCCCTCCACTTT.

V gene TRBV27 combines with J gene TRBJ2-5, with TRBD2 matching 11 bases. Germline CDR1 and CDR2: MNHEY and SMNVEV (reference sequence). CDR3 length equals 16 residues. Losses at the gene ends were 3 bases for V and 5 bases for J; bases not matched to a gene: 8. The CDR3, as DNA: TGTGCCAGCAGTTTTATTACTAGCGGGGGTTGGGAGACCCAGTACTTC. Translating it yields CASSFITSGGWETQYF.

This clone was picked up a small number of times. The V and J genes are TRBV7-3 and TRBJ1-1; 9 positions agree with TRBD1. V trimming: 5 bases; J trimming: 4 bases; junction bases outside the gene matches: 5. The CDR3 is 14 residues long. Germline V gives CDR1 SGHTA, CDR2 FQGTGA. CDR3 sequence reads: CASSIQGAGTEAFF. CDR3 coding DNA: TGTGCCAGCAGCATACAGGGGGCTGGCACTGAAGCTTTCTTT. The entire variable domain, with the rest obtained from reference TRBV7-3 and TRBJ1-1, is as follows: GAGVSQTPSNKVTEKGKYVELRCDPISGHTALYWYRQSLGQGPEFLIYFQGTGAADDSGLPNDRFFAVRPEGSVSTLKIQRTERGDSAVYLCASSIQGAGTEAFFGQGTRLTVV.